A selection of T cell receptor beta chains follows, all from one sample in a study of control samples from healthy donors and cancer patients. This table comes from immunoSEQ multiplex PCR, and its TCRdb copy is limited to in-frame clones, with some not included. The table lists over 90,000 clones, around 90% of them singletons. Sample: blood. The receptor set was obtained from a woman between 18 and 29 years old in good health. Each CDR3 is given with its conserved first and last residue. The D gene is left open where the match is weak. Clone size is stated in some rows and not others, as once, few, many or a class when expanded.

clone size: NA
J gene: TRBJ2-1
D gene: NA
V gene: TRBV6-1
CDR3 protein: CASSERPSLNNEQFF
CDR3 DNA: TGTGCCAGCAGTGAACGGCCCTCTCTAAACAATGAGCAGTTCTTC

clone size: NA
J gene: TRBJ1-1
D gene: TRBD1
V gene: TRBV6-6
CDR3 protein: CATGQGMNTEAFF
CDR3 DNA: TGTGCCACCGGACAGGGGATGAACACTGAAGCTTTCTTT

clone size: NA
J gene: TRBJ1-6
D gene: NA
V gene: TRBV18
CDR3 protein: CASSPVGDSPLHF
CDR3 DNA: TGTGCCAGCTCACCGGTTGGTGATTCACCCCTCCACTTT

clone size: once
J gene: TRBJ2-1
D gene: TRBD1
V gene: TRBV2
CDR3 protein: CASSWRTGGDEQFF
CDR3 DNA: TGTGCCAGCAGTTGGCGGACAGGGGGGGATGAGCAGTTCTTC

clone size: NA
J gene: TRBJ1-5
D gene: TRBD1
V gene: TRBV18
CDR3 protein: CASSPRQGAFWSNQPQHF
CDR3 DNA: TGTGCCAGCTCACCACGTCAGGGGGCATTCTGGAGCAATCAGCCCCAGCATTTT

clone size: NA
J gene: TRBJ2-1
D gene: NA
V gene: TRBV27
CDR3 protein: CASSLSLLETANEQFF
CDR3 DNA: TGTGCCAGCAGTTTATCCCTGTTGGAGACAGCCAATGAGCAGTTCTTC

clone size: NA
J gene: TRBJ1-1
D gene: NA
V gene: TRBV4-1
CDR3 protein: CASSQELNTEAFF
CDR3 DNA: TGCGCCAGCAGCCAAGAGTTGAACACTGAAGCTTTCTTT

clone size: NA
J gene: TRBJ2-3
D gene: TRBD2
V gene: TRBV19
CDR3 protein: CASSVLAGSGTDTQYF
CDR3 DNA: TGTGCCAGTAGTGTTTTAGCGGGATCGGGGACAGATACGCAGTATTTT

clone size: NA
J gene: TRBJ2-7
D gene: NA
V gene: TRBV27
CDR3 protein: CASSFGDGPGYEQYF
CDR3 DNA: TGTGCCAGCAGTTTCGGGGACGGGCCCGGGTACGAGCAGTACTTC

clone size: NA
J gene: TRBJ2-2
D gene: NA
V gene: TRBV4-2
CDR3 protein: CASGTLLNTGELFF
CDR3 DNA: TGTGCCAGCGGGACTCTTCTAAACACCGGGGAGCTGTTTTTT

clone size: NA
J gene: TRBJ2-1
D gene: NA
V gene: TRBV19
CDR3 protein: CASILAETYNEQFF
CDR3 DNA: TGTGCCAGTATCTTGGCGGAAACTTACAATGAGCAGTTCTTC

clone size: NA
J gene: TRBJ2-3
D gene: NA
V gene: TRBV7-5
CDR3 protein: CVRSSPSTDTQYF
CDR3 DNA: TGTGTCAGAAGCTCCCCCTCGACAGATACGCAGTATTTT

clone size: NA
J gene: TRBJ1-1
D gene: TRBD1
V gene: TRBV27
CDR3 protein: CASSLWGVRQGFMNTEAFF
CDR3 DNA: TGTGCCAGCAGTTTATGGGGCGTGAGACAGGGATTCATGAACACTGAAGCTTTCTTT

clone size: NA
J gene: TRBJ1-5
D gene: TRBD1
V gene: TRBV28
CDR3 protein: CASRAGGENQPQHF
CDR3 DNA: TGTGCCAGCAGGGCAGGGGGCGAGAATCAGCCCCAGCATTTT

clone size: NA
J gene: TRBJ1-1
D gene: NA
V gene: TRBV30
CDR3 protein: CAGGFGTWNTEAFF
CDR3 DNA: TGTGCCGGGGGGTTCGGGACCTGGAACACTGAAGCTTTCTTT

clone size: NA
J gene: TRBJ1-1
D gene: NA
V gene: TRBV3-1/TRBV3-2
CDR3 protein: CASSQDVAPAFF
CDR3 DNA: TGTGCCAGCAGCCAAGATGTGGCGCCAGCTTTCTTT

clone size: NA
J gene: TRBJ2-3
D gene: NA
V gene: TRBV28
CDR3 protein: CASSLVAPDTQYF
CDR3 DNA: TGTGCCAGCAGTTTAGTGGCACCAGATACGCAGTATTTT

clone size: NA
J gene: TRBJ1-6
D gene: NA
V gene: TRBV6-1
CDR3 protein: CASSESENSPLHF
CDR3 DNA: TGTGCCAGCAGTGAGTCAGAGAATTCACCCCTCCACTTT

clone size: NA
J gene: TRBJ1-2
D gene: TRBD1
V gene: TRBV13
CDR3 protein: CASSEEGGGYGYTF
CDR3 DNA: TGTGCCAGCAGCGAAGAAGGGGGCGGCTATGGCTACACCTTC

clone size: NA
J gene: TRBJ2-5
D gene: NA
V gene: TRBV11-3
CDR3 protein: CASSLDEETQYF
CDR3 DNA: TGTGCCAGCAGCTTGGATGAAGAGACCCAGTACTTC

clone size: NA
J gene: TRBJ2-3
D gene: TRBD1
V gene: TRBV5-4
CDR3 protein: CASSLIDRASTDTQYF
CDR3 DNA: TGTGCCAGCAGCCTGATTGACAGGGCTAGCACAGATACGCAGTATTTT

clone size: NA
J gene: TRBJ2-3
D gene: NA
V gene: TRBV29-1
CDR3 protein: CSSHWGDTQYF
CDR3 DNA: TGCAGCTCGCATTGGGGAGATACGCAGTATTTT

clone size: NA
J gene: TRBJ2-5
D gene: NA
V gene: TRBV15
CDR3 protein: CATSRGQQLQETQYF
CDR3 DNA: TGTGCCACCAGCAGAGGACAGCAACTACAAGAGACCCAGTACTTC

clone size: once
J gene: TRBJ2-7
D gene: NA
V gene: TRBV5-6
CDR3 protein: CASSYEAYEQYF
CDR3 DNA: TGTGCCAGCAGCTATGAAGCCTACGAGCAGTACTTC

clone size: NA
J gene: TRBJ1-2
D gene: NA
V gene: TRBV5-1
CDR3 protein: CASSAGPPGGYTF
CDR3 DNA: TGCGCCAGCAGCGCGGGGCCCCCCGGTGGCTACACCTTC

clone size: NA
J gene: TRBJ1-1
D gene: NA
V gene: TRBV5-1
CDR3 protein: CASSLYAGDTEAFF
CDR3 DNA: TGCGCCAGCAGCTTGTACGCCGGGGACACTGAAGCTTTCTTT

clone size: once
J gene: TRBJ1-5
D gene: NA
V gene: TRBV24-1
CDR3 protein: CATGDAGQGSNQPQHF
CDR3 DNA: TGTGCCACCGGTGATGCCGGACAAGGGAGCAATCAGCCCCAGCATTTT

clone size: NA
J gene: TRBJ2-2
D gene: NA
V gene: TRBV11-3
CDR3 protein: CASSLDDRFGELFF
CDR3 DNA: TGTGCCAGCAGCTTAGACGACAGGTTCGGGGAGCTGTTTTTT

clone size: NA
J gene: TRBJ2-6
D gene: NA
V gene: TRBV7-9
CDR3 protein: CASSLFGSSGANVLTF
CDR3 DNA: TGTGCCAGCAGCTTATTTGGGTCCTCTGGGGCCAACGTCCTGACTTTC

clone size: NA
J gene: TRBJ1-2
D gene: TRBD1
V gene: TRBV3-1/TRBV3-2
CDR3 protein: CASSQAGGTGDGYTF
CDR3 DNA: TGTGCCAGCAGCCAAGCTGGTGGGACAGGGGATGGCTACACCTTC

clone size: NA
J gene: TRBJ1-1
D gene: NA
V gene: TRBV5-1
CDR3 protein: CASSRGQLENTEAFF
CDR3 DNA: TGCGCCAGCAGCCGCGGACAGCTCGAGAACACTGAAGCTTTCTTT

clone size: few
J gene: TRBJ1-1
D gene: NA
V gene: TRBV11-3
CDR3 protein: CASSPPRGSITEAFF
CDR3 DNA: TGTGCCAGCAGCCCGCCTCGGGGTTCGATAACTGAAGCTTTCTTT

clone size: once
J gene: TRBJ2-3
D gene: NA
V gene: TRBV5-4
CDR3 protein: CASSWQGLTDTQYF
CDR3 DNA: TGTGCCAGCAGCTGGCAGGGGCTCACAGATACGCAGTATTTT

clone size: once
J gene: TRBJ1-5
D gene: TRBD1
V gene: TRBV27
CDR3 protein: CASRPTLPGQGPYSNQPQHF
CDR3 DNA: TGTGCCAGCAGGCCAACCCTTCCGGGACAGGGACCCTATAGCAATCAGCCCCAGCATTTT

clone size: NA
J gene: TRBJ1-1
D gene: NA
V gene: TRBV6-5
CDR3 protein: CASSPGTEAFF
CDR3 DNA: TGTGCCAGCAGCCCGGGGACTGAAGCTTTCTTT

clone size: NA
J gene: TRBJ1-1
D gene: NA
V gene: TRBV9
CDR3 protein: CASSARGGQSNTEAFF
CDR3 DNA: TGTGCCAGCAGCGCCCGAGGTGGACAGTCAAACACTGAAGCTTTCTTT

clone size: once
J gene: TRBJ1-1
D gene: NA
V gene: TRBV7-2
CDR3 protein: CASSLVRIVGNTEAFF
CDR3 DNA: TGTGCCAGCAGCTTAGTTAGGATTGTAGGGAACACTGAAGCTTTCTTT